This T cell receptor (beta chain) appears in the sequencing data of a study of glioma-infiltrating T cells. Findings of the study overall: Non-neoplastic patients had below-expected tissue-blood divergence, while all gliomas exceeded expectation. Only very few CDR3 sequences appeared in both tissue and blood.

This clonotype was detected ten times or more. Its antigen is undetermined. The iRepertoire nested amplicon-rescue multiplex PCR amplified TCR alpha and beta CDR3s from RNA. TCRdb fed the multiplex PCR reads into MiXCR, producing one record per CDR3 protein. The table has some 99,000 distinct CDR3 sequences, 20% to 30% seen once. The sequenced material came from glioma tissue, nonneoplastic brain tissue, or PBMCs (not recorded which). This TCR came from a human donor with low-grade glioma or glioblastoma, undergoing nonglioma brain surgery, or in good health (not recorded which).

The CDR3 DNA reads TGTGCCAGCAGCTCTGGGGACAGCTATGGCTACACCTTC. This codes for CASSSGDSYGYTF. The genes are TRBV7-9 and TRBJ1-2; 7 positions match TRBD1. V shed 4 bases and J 4 bases; nucleotides not matched to a gene: 3. The germline CDR1 and CDR2 sequences are SEHNR and FQNEAQ (reference sequence). The CDR3 extends over 13 amino acids.